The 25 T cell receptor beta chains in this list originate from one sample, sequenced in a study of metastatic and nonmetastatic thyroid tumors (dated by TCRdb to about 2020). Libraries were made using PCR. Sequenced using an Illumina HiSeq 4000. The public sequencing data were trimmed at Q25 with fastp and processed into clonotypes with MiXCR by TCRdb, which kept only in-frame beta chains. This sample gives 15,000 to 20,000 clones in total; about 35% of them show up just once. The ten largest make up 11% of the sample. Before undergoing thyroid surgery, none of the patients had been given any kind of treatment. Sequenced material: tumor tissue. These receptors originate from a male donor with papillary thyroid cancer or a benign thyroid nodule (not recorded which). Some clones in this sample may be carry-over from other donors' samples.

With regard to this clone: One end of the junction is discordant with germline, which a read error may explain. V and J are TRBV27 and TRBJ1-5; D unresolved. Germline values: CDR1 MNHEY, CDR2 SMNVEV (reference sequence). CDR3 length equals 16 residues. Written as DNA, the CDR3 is TGTGCCAGCAGTCCCAGAAAGGGTCTGAGCAATCAGCCGCAGCATTTT. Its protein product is CASSPRKGLSNQPQHF.

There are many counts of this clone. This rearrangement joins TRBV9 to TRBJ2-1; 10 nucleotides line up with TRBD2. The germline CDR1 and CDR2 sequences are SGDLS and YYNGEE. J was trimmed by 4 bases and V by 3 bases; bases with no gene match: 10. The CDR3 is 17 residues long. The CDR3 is CASSDIISGRRYNEQFF. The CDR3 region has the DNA TGTGCCAGCAGCGATATCATTAGCGGGAGGAGATACAATGAGCAGTTCTTC.

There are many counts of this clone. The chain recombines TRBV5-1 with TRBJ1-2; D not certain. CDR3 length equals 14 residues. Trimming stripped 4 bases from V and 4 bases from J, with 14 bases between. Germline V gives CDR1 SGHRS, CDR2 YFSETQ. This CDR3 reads CASSLDPASYGYTF. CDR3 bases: TGCGCCAGCAGCCTGGATCCGGCCTCCTATGGCTACACCTTC.

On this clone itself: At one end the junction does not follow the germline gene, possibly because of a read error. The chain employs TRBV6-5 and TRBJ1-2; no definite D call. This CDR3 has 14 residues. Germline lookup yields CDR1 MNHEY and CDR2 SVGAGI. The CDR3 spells CANSHLRPEEGYTF. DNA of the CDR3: TGTGCCAACAGTCACCTGCGGCCGGAAGAAGGCTACACCTTC.

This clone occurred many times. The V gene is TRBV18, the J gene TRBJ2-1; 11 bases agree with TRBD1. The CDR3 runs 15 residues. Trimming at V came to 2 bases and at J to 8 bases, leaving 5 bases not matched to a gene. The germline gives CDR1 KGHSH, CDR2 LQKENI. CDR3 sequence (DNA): TGTGCCAGCTCACCAGGACAGGGGGCAGAGTATGAGCAGTTCTTC. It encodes CASSPGQGAEYEQFF. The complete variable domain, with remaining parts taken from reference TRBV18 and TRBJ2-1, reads NAGVMQNPRHLVRRRGQEARLRCSPMKGHSHVYWYRQLPEEGLKFMVYLQKENIIDESGMPKERFSAEFPKEGPSILRIQQVVRGDSAAYFCASSPGQGAEYEQFFGPGTRLTVL.

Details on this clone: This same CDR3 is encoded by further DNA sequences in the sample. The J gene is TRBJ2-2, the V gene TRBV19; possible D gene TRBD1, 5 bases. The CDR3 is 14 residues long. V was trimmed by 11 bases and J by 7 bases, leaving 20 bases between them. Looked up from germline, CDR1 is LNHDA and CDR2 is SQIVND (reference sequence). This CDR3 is CAVTGGRRGGELFF. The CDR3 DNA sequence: TGTGCCGTAACAGGTGGTAGAAGGGGCGGGGAGCTGTTTTTT.

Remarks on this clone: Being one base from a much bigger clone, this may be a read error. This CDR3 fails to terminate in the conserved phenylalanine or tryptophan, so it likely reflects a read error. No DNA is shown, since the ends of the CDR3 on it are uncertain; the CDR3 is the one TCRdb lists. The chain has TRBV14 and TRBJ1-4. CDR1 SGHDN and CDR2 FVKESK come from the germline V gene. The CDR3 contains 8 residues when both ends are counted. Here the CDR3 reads CASSHLSH.

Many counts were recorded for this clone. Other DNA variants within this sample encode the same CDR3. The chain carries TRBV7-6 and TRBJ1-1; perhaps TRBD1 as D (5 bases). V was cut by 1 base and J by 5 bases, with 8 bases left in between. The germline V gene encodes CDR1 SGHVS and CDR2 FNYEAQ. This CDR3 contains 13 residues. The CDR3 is CASSLDGGTEAFF. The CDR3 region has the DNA TGTGCCAGCAGCTTAGACGGGGGAACTGAAGCTTTCTTT. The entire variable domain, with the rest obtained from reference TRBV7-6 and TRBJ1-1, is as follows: GAGVSQSPRYKVTKRGQDVALRCDPISGHVSLYWYRQALGQGPEFLTYFNYEAQQDKSGLPNDRFSAERPEGSISTLTIQRTEQRDSAMYRCASSLDGGTEAFFGQGTRLTVV.

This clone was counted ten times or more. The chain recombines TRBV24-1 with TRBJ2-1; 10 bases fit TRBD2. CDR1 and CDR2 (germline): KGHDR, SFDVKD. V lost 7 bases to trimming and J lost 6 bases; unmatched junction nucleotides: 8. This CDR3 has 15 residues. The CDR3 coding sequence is TGTGCCACCAGGACCAGCGGGAGGGCCGGCAATGAGCAGTTCTTC. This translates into CATRTSGRAGNEQFF.

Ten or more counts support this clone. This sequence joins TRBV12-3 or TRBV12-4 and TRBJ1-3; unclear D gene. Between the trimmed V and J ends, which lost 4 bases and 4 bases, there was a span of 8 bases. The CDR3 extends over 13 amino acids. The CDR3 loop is CASSSFQGNTIYF. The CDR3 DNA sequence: TGTGCCAGCAGTTCATTTCAGGGAAACACCATATATTTT.

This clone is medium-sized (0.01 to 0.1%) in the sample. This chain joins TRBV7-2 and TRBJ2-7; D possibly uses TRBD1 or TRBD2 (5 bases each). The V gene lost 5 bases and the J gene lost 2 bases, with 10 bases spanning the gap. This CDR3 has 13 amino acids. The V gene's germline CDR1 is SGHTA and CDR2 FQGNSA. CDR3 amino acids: CASSTRGPYEQYF. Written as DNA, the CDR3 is TGTGCCAGCAGCACTAGGGGACCCTACGAGCAGTACTTC. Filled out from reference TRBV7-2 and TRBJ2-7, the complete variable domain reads GAGVSQSPSNKVTEKGKDVELRCDPISGHTALYWYRQSLGQGLEFLIYFQGNSAPDKSGLPSDRFSAERTGGSVSTLTIQRTQQEDSAVYLCASSTRGPYEQYFGPGTRLTVT.

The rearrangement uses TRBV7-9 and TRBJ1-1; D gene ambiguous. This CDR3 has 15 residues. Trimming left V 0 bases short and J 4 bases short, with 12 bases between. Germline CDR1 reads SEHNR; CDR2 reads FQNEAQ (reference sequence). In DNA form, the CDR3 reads TGTGCCAGCAGCTTAGCCACCGGTGGGAGCACTGAAGCTTTCTTT. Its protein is CASSLATGGSTEAFF.

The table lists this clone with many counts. In nucleotides, the CDR3 is TGTGCCAGCAGCGACCGGAGGACAGAAGGTTACACTGAAGCTTTCTTT. Protein: CASSDRRTEGYTEAFF. The chain has TRBV9 and TRBJ1-1; D is possibly TRBD1 (6 bases). Germline V CDR1 and CDR2: SGDLS, YYNGEE. The CDR3 length is 16 residues. Trimming left V 3 bases short and J 3 bases short, with 18 bases between. Based on the CDR3 plus reference TRBV9 and TRBJ1-1, the full variable domain is DSGVTQTPKHLITATGQRVTLRCSPRSGDLSVYWYQQSLDQGLQFLIQYYNGEERAKGNILERFSAQQFPDLHSELNLSSLELGDSALYFCASSDRRTEGYTEAFFGQGTRLTVV.

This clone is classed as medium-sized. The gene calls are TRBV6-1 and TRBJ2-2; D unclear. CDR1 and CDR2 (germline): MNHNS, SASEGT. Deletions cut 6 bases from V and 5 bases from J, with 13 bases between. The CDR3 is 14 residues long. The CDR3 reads CASRDNGWTGELFF. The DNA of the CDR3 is TGTGCCAGCAGAGACAACGGATGGACCGGGGAGCTGTTTTTT.

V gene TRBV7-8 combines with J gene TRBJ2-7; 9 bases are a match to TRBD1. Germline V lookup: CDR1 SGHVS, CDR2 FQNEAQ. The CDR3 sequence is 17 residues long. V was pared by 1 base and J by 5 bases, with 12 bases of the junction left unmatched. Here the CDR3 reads CASSLVEWGTGLNEQYF. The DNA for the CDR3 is TGTGCCAGCAGCTTAGTTGAGTGGGGGACAGGGCTGAACGAGCAGTACTTC.

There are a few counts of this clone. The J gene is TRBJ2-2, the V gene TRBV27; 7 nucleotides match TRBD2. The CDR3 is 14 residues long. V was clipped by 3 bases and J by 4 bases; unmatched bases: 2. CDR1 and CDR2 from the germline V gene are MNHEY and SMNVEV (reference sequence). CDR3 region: CASSFLAGTGELFF. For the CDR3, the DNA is TGTGCCAGCAGTTTTTTAGCGGGCACCGGGGAGCTGTTTTTT.

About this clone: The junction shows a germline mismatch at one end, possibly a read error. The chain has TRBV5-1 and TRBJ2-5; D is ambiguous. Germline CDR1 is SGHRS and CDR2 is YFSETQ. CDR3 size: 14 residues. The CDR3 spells CASSLERYQENQYF. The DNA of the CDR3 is TGCGCCAGCAGCTTGGAGAGGTACCAAGAGAACCAGTACTTC.

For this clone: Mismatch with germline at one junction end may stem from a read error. DNA for the CDR3: TGTGCCAGCAGCTTATCGGCCCGGGGGAACACCGGTGAGCTGTTTTTT. It specifies CASSLSARGNTGELFF. The chain uses TRBV7-2 and TRBJ2-2; possible D gene TRBD2, 6 bases. The CDR3 has 16 residues. CDR1 is SGHTA, CDR2 FQGNSA, per germline.

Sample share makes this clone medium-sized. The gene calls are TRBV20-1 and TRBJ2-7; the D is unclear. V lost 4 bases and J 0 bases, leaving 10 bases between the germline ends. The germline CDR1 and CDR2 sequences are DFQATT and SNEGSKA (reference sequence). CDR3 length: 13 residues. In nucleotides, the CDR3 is TGCAGTGCTATGGGCGGAAGCTCCTACGAGCAGTACTTC. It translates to CSAMGGSSYEQYF.

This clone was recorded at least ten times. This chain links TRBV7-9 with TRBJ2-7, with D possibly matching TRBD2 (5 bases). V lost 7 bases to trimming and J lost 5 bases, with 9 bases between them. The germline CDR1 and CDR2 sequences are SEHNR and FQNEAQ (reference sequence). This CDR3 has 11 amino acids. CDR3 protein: CASKSRDEQYF. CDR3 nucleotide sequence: TGTGCCAGCAAATCGAGGGACGAGCAGTACTTC.

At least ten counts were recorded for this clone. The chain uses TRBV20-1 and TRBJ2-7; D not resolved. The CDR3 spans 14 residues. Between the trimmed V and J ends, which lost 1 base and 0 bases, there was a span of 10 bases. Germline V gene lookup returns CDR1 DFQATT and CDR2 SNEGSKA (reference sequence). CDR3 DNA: TGCAGTGCTAGAGGGCCTGGGTCCTCCTACGAGCAGTACTTC. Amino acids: CSARGPGSSYEQYF.

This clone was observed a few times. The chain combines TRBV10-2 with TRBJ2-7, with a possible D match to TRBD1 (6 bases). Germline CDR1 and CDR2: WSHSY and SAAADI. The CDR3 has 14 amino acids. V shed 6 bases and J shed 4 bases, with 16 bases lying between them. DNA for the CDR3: TGCGCCAGCAGGGACACAGGGTCCGGGTACGAGCAGTACTTC. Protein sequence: CASRDTGSGYEQYF.

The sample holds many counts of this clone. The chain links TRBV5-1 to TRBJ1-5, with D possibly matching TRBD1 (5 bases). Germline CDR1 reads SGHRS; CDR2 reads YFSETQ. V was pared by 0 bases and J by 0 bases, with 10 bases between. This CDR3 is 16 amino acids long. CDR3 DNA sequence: TGCGCCAGCAGCTTGGGTCTCAGGGATAGCAATCAGCCCCAGCATTTT. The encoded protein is CASSLGLRDSNQPQHF.

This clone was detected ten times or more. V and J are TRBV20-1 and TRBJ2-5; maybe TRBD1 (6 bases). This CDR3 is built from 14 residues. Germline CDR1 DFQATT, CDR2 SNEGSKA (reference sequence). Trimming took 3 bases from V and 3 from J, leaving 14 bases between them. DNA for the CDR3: TGCAGTGCTAGGAGGGCTTCAGGGGAAGAGACCCAGTACTTC. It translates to CSARRASGEETQYF.

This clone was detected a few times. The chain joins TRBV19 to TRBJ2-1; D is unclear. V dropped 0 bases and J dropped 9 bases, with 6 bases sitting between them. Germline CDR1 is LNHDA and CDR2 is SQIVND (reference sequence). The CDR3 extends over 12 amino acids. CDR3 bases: TGTGCCAGTAGTATAGATCGGATTGAGCAGTTCTTC. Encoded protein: CASSIDRIEQFF.